This T cell receptor (beta chain) was profiled in a study of beta chain features in type 1 diabetes. Study observations and caveats: There was a moderate but significant shortening of TCRB CDR3s in all four CD4+ subsets of Type 1 diabetes patients. A closer apparent resemblance between naive, central memory and Treg TCRB repertoires was seen in patients than in healthy donors.

This clone occurred a few times. Its antigen is not known. The germline V gene encodes CDR1 MNHEY and CDR2 SMNVEV (reference sequence). This CDR3 spans 14 amino acids. The V segment lost 5 bases and the J segment 3 bases; nucleotides outside the gene matches: 5. The sequenced template was cDNA made from the entire isolated RNA. Generated by immunoSEQ multiplex PCR, the TCRdb table keeps only in-frame clones and is missing some. There are around 400,000 clones in the sample; around 16% occur only once, and roughly 0.017% lies in the top ten. This sequence was found in a woman under 30 in good health. The gene calls are TRBV27 and TRBJ2-7, with 9 positions matching TRBD1. The material sequenced was naive CD4+ T cells from blood. In nucleotides, the CDR3 is TGTGCCAGCAGTACCGGGACAGGGAGCTACGAGCAGTACTTC. It encodes CASSTGTGSYEQYF.